This paragraph covers one TCR beta chain sequence. The entry originates in a study of monozygotic twins with inflammatory bowel disease. After re-calling the 5' RACE reads, TCRdb lists one entry per CDR3 protein, DNA absent. Its clone listing holds about 420,000 distinct CDR3 sequences. The material sequenced was blood. This clonotype was obtained from a human donor with ulcerative colitis or Crohn's disease, or a healthy co-twin of an affected twin (not recorded which).

This CDR3 is CAGSLDGNSPLHF. The V gene is TRBV7-9, the J gene TRBJ1-6. The CDR3 runs 13 residues. CDR1 is SEHNR, CDR2 FQNEAQ, per germline (reference sequence).